The entry below gives a single T cell receptor (beta chain) sequence along with its context. Its antigen is currently unknown. This record comes from a study of CD8 T cells in ankylosing spondylitis. Whole-study results and caveats: Those disease-linked clones were CD8+; they were also relatively rare in peripheral blood.

After removal of 8 bases from V and 4 bases from J, the junction contained 10 bases not matched to a gene. This CDR3 spans 14 amino acids. TCRdb re-called the 5' RACE reads with MiXCR, one entry per CDR3 protein. Of 200,000 to 250,000 distinct CDR3 sequences listed, roughly 25% were seen once; the top ten hold about 6.2%. The receptor comes from a male donor with ankylosing spondylitis or in good health (not recorded which). The sequencing sample was made of blood, either unsorted or a sorted T cell fraction (not recorded which). The chain carries TRBV12-3 or TRBV12-4 and TRBJ2-5, with 7 bases fitting TRBD2. The CDR3 DNA reads TGTGCCAGCTCGCCAGGCGGGAGTGTAGAGACCCAGTACTTC. This translates into CASSPGGSVETQYF.